This entry lists 18 T cell receptor beta chains sequenced from one sample in a study of technical replicates of blood from a handful of donors. Assay used: immunoSEQ multiplex PCR; TCRdb lists only in-frame clones, some missing. The repertoire includes about 66,000 clones, 88% of them detected once, and around 5% sits in the top ten. The sample was PBMCs. The receptors stem from a human donor in good health. Some clones in this sample may be carry-over from other donors' samples.

This clone was seen only once. This chain joins TRBV19 and TRBJ2-5, with D possibly matching TRBD2 (6 bases). V dropped 6 bases and J dropped 2 bases, with 13 bases sitting between them. Per the germline V gene, CDR1 is LNHDA and CDR2 is SQIVND (reference sequence). CDR3 length: 14 residues. The DNA for the CDR3 is TGTGCCAGTAGCTACACGGGACTTCAAGAGACCCAGTACTTC. Amino acid sequence: CASSYTGLQETQYF.

The CDR3 spells CASSIWTSGSTGELFF. CDR3 sequence (DNA): TGTGCCAGTAGTATCTGGACTAGCGGATCTACCGGGGAGCTGTTTTTT. This chain connects TRBV19 to TRBJ2-2; 10 bases are a match to TRBD2. Trimming removed 3 bases from V and 5 bases from J; junction bases left unmatched: 6. CDR3 length equals 16 residues. Germline loops: CDR1 LNHDA, CDR2 SQIVND (reference sequence).

The chain uses TRBV5-4 and TRBJ2-7; TRBD1 aligns across 9 bases. Germline CDR1 and CDR2: SGHNT and YYREEE (reference sequence). With V trimmed by 3 bases and J by 6 bases, 10 bases remained unmatched. The CDR3 has 15 amino acids. The CDR3 sequence: CASSSYRDRVSEQYF. As DNA, the CDR3 is TGTGCCAGCAGCTCCTACCGGGACAGGGTCAGCGAGCAGTACTTC.

A single count supports this clone. The chain recombines TRBV11-3 with TRBJ2-5, with D possibly being TRBD2 (6 bases). The germline V gene has CDR1 SGHNT and CDR2 YENEEA. The CDR3 totals 15 residues. The V end lost 2 bases, the J end lost 3 bases, and 13 bases lay between the germline ends. CDR3 sequence: CASSLLADIKETQYF. The CDR3 DNA sequence: TGTGCCAGCAGCTTATTAGCGGACATTAAAGAGACCCAGTACTTC.

J is TRBJ2-7 and V is TRBV5-6; D gene uncertain. This CDR3 has 14 amino acids. Per the germline V gene, CDR1 is SGHDT and CDR2 is YYEEEE. V was trimmed by 3 bases and J by 0 bases, leaving 10 bases between them. CDR3 in DNA: TGTGCCAGCAGCTCACCGAGGAGCTCCTACGAGCAGTACTTC. It encodes CASSSPRSSYEQYF.

This chain connects TRBV13 to TRBJ1-1; the D gene is possibly TRBD1 (5 bases). With 5 bases removed from V and 1 base from J, the gap between germline ends came to 20 bases. The germline CDR1 and CDR2 sequences are PRHDT and FYEKMQ (reference sequence). This CDR3 region has 17 residues. CDR3 sequence reads: CASSASGGWEGNTEAFF. The CDR3 nucleotides are TGTGCCAGCAGCGCCAGTGGGGGGTGGGAGGGGAACACTGAAGCTTTCTTT.

This clone was detected once. The CDR3 DNA reads as TGTGCCAGTAGTTCGACAGGCCTCTCCTACGAGCAGTACTTC. Translated: CASSSTGLSYEQYF. This chain connects TRBV19 to TRBJ2-7; D may be TRBD1 (6 bases). Trimming pared 5 bases from V and 0 bases from J, leaving 11 bases between. The CDR3 loop spans 14 amino acids. The germline CDR1 and CDR2 sequences are LNHDA and SQIVND (reference sequence).

The chain carries TRBV4-3 and TRBJ1-1, with no clear D. The length of the CDR3 is 15 residues. Trimming cost V 4 bases and J 1 base, with 13 bases left between them. The V gene's germline CDR1 is LGHNA and CDR2 YSLEER. CDR3 loop: CASSLGPRENTEAFF. In DNA form, the CDR3 reads TGCGCCAGCAGCCTTGGACCTCGGGAGAACACTGAAGCTTTCTTT.

This chain links TRBV4-1 with TRBJ2-7; 8 bases fit TRBD1. With 1 base clipped from V and 2 bases from J, the junction kept 4 bases outside the gene matches. CDR3 length equals 15 residues. Germline V gene sequence: CDR1 MGHRA, CDR2 YSYEKL. This chain's CDR3 is CASSQVPGQAYEQYF. The CDR3 bases are TGCGCCAGCAGCCAAGTACCGGGACAGGCCTACGAGCAGTACTTC.

The chain joins TRBV6-5 to TRBJ2-3; a weak D match, TRBD1 (7 bases). With 2 bases removed from V and 2 bases from J, the gap between germline ends came to 14 bases. Germline V gene lookup returns CDR1 MNHEY and CDR2 SVGAGI. The CDR3 contains 16 residues. The CDR3 loop is CASSYGAGGLTDTQYF. As DNA, the CDR3 is TGTGCCAGCAGTTACGGGGCAGGGGGACTCACAGATACGCAGTATTTT.

The J gene is TRBJ2-5, the V gene TRBV10-3; TRBD1 matches at 7 bases. Germline V gene sequence: CDR1 ENHRY, CDR2 SYGVKD. CDR3 length: 14 amino acids. The J segment lost 5 bases and the V segment lost 3 bases, leaving 6 bases of the junction unmatched. The CDR3 loop reads CAISERQGVETQYF. The CDR3 DNA reads as TGTGCCATCAGTGAAAGACAGGGAGTGGAGACCCAGTACTTC.

This CDR3 reads CASSTGDNEQFF. DNA of the CDR3: TGTGCCAGCAGTACAGGGGACAATGAGCAGTTCTTC. The rearrangement links TRBV2 to TRBJ2-1; TRBD1 matches 7 bases. Per the germline V gene, CDR1 is SNHLY and CDR2 is FYNNEI. V gave up 5 bases and J gave up 5 bases; unmatched junction bases: 0. This CDR3 contains 12 residues.

V usage is TRBV27 and J usage is TRBJ2-6, with 8 bases matching TRBD1. After removal of 0 bases from V and 1 base from J, the junction contained 8 bases not matched to a gene. The CDR3 contains 19 residues. Per germline, CDR1 MNHEY and CDR2 SMNVEV (reference sequence). CDR3 loop: CASSLSLPGQESGANVLTF. Written as DNA, the CDR3 is TGTGCCAGCAGTTTATCCTTACCGGGACAGGAATCTGGGGCCAACGTCCTGACTTTC.

V gene TRBV5-4 combines with J gene TRBJ2-7; 9 nucleotides match TRBD1. Unmatched junction bases numbered 7, after V lost 4 bases and J lost 5 bases. From germline, CDR1 is SGHNT and CDR2 YYREEE (reference sequence). CDR3 length: 14 amino acids. This CDR3 is CASSRQGQGHEQYF. CDR3 bases: TGTGCCAGCAGCAGGCAGGGACAGGGCCACGAGCAGTACTTC. The variable domain in full, with the rest retrieved from reference TRBV5-4 and TRBJ2-7, is ETGVTQSPTHLIKTRGQQVTLRCSSQSGHNTVSWYQQALGQGPQFIFQYYREEENGRGNFPPRFSGLQFPNYSSELNVNALELDDSALYLCASSRQGQGHEQYFGPGTRLTVT.

The chain has TRBV11-1 and TRBJ2-7; 8 bases fit TRBD1. This CDR3 contains 14 residues. Germline lookup yields CDR1 SGHAT and CDR2 FQDESV (reference sequence). V lost 0 bases and J lost 5; bases outside the gene matches: 3. Written as DNA, the CDR3 is TGTGCCAGCAGCTTAGCGCCCAGGGGGCACGAGCAGTACTTC. It yields the protein CASSLAPRGHEQYF.

This clone was observed once. The V call is TRBV30, the J call TRBJ2-5; 8 bases fit TRBD2. V trimming: 4 bases; J trimming: 4 bases; junction bases outside the gene matches: 8. CDR3 length: 14 amino acids. Germline loops: CDR1 GTSNPN, CDR2 SVGIG (reference sequence). CDR3 nucleotides: TGTGCCTGGACCATGGGACTAGGCGGAGAGACCCAGTACTTC. This codes for CAWTMGLGGETQYF.

The chain couples TRBV7-2 to TRBJ2-7, with D possibly TRBD2 on 6 matching bases. This CDR3 contains 13 residues. V lost 5 bases and J 3 bases, leaving 11 bases between the germline ends. Germline CDR1 reads SGHTA; CDR2 reads FQGNSA. CDR3 residues: CASSAVRGYEQYF. CDR3 sequence (DNA): TGTGCCAGCAGCGCCGTGCGGGGCTACGAGCAGTACTTC.

CDR3 amino acids: CASSERSPRTGTEAFF. Here the CDR3 DNA reads TGTGCCAGCAGTGAACGCAGCCCCAGGACAGGCACTGAAGCTTTCTTT. V gene TRBV2 combines with J gene TRBJ1-1; 7 positions agree with TRBD1. Germline V lookup: CDR1 SNHLY, CDR2 FYNNEI. The trim removed 2 bases at V and 4 bases at J, leaving 10 bases unmatched. This CDR3 is 16 amino acids long.